This TCR beta chain stems from a study of Tregs in tolerant kidney transplant recipients. Study conclusions and caveats: Biological reproducibility was not directly addressed, but technical replication error appeared minimal. Findings come from small patient numbers and require larger validation. Nucleotide sequences could not be compared across some patients' samples due to primer changes.

Profiled with immunoSEQ multiplex PCR; TCRdb holds only in-frame clones, not every one. The table has roughly 54,000 clones, around 90% seen once; the top ten hold about 16%. As for this clone: Its antigen remains unidentified.

Related graft donors supplied nonmyeloablative bone marrow transplants, and mixed chimerism was transient. Unstimulated Tregs (CD4+CD25+CD127-) and CD4+CD25- non-Tregs were sorted from PBMCs. Sample: CD8+ T cells from blood (PBMCs), taken 12 months after the transplant. The sequence derives from a human patient who received a combined kidney and bone marrow transplant. Some T cells could come from the graft donor.

The CDR3 protein is CASRPRRETKSEQFF. CDR3 bases: TGTGCAAGTCGCCCGCGTCGGGAGACGAAGAGTGAGCAGTTCTTC. The chain uses TRBV12-2 and TRBJ2-1; the tabulated D call, TRBD2, remains unverified against the DNA. TRBV12-2 represents a pseudogene. This CDR3 has 15 residues.